A single sample is the source of the 4 T cell receptor beta chains below, sequenced in a study of blood T cell repertoires in COVID-19. Repertoires were generated with immunoSEQ multiplex PCR, while TCRdb's copy carries only in-frame clones and drops some. Of about 46,000 clones detected, approximately 89% appear once; the ten largest clones hold approximately 3%. The sample was peripheral blood. These receptors were taken from a man aged 45-65 years with acute or convalescent COVID-19.

The chain joins TRBV2 to TRBJ2-1; no reliable D call. The length of the CDR3 is 11 residues. Trimming left V 7 bases short and J 7 bases short, with 8 bases between. Germline V gene data show CDR1 as SNHLY and CDR2 as FYNNEI. DNA of the CDR3: TGTGCCAGCACGCTCCGGAATGAGCAGTTCTTC. It encodes CASTLRNEQFF.

V and J are TRBV4-1 and TRBJ2-1; 8 bases line up with TRBD2. The germline V gene encodes CDR1 MGHRA and CDR2 YSYEKL. The junction had 10 bases not matched to a gene; V was cut back by 6 bases and J by 9 bases. The CDR3 consists of 14 residues. CDR3 residues: CASRPILRGGEQFF. The CDR3 nucleotides read TGCGCCAGCAGGCCCATCCTCCGGGGGGGTGAGCAGTTCTTC.

The chain uses TRBV13 and TRBJ2-7; 11 nucleotides match TRBD2. The ends lost 5 bases at V and 5 bases at J; junction bases unmatched: 17. From germline, CDR1 is PRHDT and CDR2 FYEKMQ (reference sequence). The CDR3 has 18 residues. CDR3 DNA: TGTGCCAGCAGCCCGCGCAAACTAGCGGGGGTTAGGGCACACGAGCAGTACTTC. Translating gives CASSPRKLAGVRAHEQYF. Variable domain in full (rest from reference TRBV13 and TRBJ2-7): AAGVIQSPRHLIKEKRETATLKCYPIPRHDTVYWYQQGPGQDPQFLISFYEKMQSDKGSIPDRFSAQQFSDYHSELNMSSLELGDSALYFCASSPRKLAGVRAHEQYFGPGTRLTVT.

The chain joins TRBV7-2 to TRBJ1-1, with D unresolved. Germline lookup yields CDR1 SGHTA and CDR2 FQGNSA. The CDR3 contains 14 residues. Trimming cost V 1 base and J 1 base, with 7 bases left between them. The CDR3 region has the DNA TGTGCCAGCAGCTTAGATTACAGGAACACTGAAGCTTTCTTT. Its translation: CASSLDYRNTEAFF.